Below, one TCR beta chain is given with its context. Its antigen remains undetermined. No per-base quality is available; no much larger clone lies one base away. From the cysteine through the phenylalanine, the CDR3 covers 16 amino acids. Only the CDR3 DNA stays, 48 bases, in frame from base 1. Taken from the germline V gene (reference sequence), the CDR1 and CDR2 loops are SEHNR and FQNEAQ. Clipping removes 3 bases from V and 3 bases from J, with 7 as the unmatched junction base count. Only healthy Caucasian donors were included. The twin cohort consisted of three pairs of female monozygotic twins, all aged roughly 18 to 29 years. The RNA used for TCR libraries was isolated from peripheral blood mononuclear cells. The library was generated by 5' RACE. Sequenced using an Illumina HiSeq 2000. A universal primer binding site was introduced by template switching, and a unique molecular identifier was present in the final cDNA, enabling accurate counting of TCR cDNA molecules. Specific primers in the conserved constant-segment region were used to synthesize first-strand cDNA for the TCR alpha and beta chains. To control for contamination, every cDNA library was double barcoded, receiving both a SMART-Mk sample barcode and Illumina barcodes. TruSeq adapter sequences, together with Illumina sample barcodes, were added in two successive PCR steps. Sequencing of the TCR alpha and beta cDNA libraries was done on the Illumina HiSeq platform using custom primers. In the original analysis: MiGEC was used to process raw reads and extract unique molecular identifiers, and MiXCR was used to find CDR3 positions. Recombination models were inferred per individual with the repgenHMM and IGoR tools using an EM algorithm. The analysis of shared clonotypes was done with the tcR package in R, with sharing normalized by the product of cloneset sizes. To study raw recombination without the effects of thymic and clonal selection, out-of-frame nonproductive sequences were analyzed. TCRdb cleaned the public reads at Q25 with fastp, built clones with MiXCR and kept in-frame beta chains. Each entry is one CDR3 protein sequence, shown with its most common DNA and genes. These V and J calls derive from TCRdb rather than the authors' analysis. This sample comprises about 890,000 distinct CDR3 sequences, about 12% of them detected only once. Roughly 1.5% of the sample is held by the ten biggest clonotypes.

The record originates from a study of identical twins (dated by TCRdb to 2016 to 2017). A note on the overall study: To test whether fetal clonotypes persist, this study deep-sequenced TCR alpha and beta repertoires from monozygotic twins, from unrelated adults of various ages, and from cord blood. Replicate twin experiments were performed at different times using different library preparation protocols to rule out contamination. What the work shows at the level of the full study, not this receptor alone: Because the same donors could not be followed over many years, conclusions were based on cross-sectional statistical analysis. Fewer insertions were carried by abundant cord blood beta clonotypes; a weaker similar trend was observed in young adult naive repertoires, while no such trend was observed in memory repertoires. Invariant T cells such as MAIT and iNKT could partly confound zero-insertion analyses, though diverse VJ usage argued against this for most clonotypes. In monozygotic twins, out-of-frame TCR alpha sharing was systematically underestimated by recombination models, although the models agreed with sharing between unrelated individuals. Compared with coincidental sharing between unrelated individuals, an excess of low generation-probability sequences was observed among out-of-frame TCR alpha sequences shared between twins. Excess twin sharing in beta out-of-frame sequences was weaker because fewer shared sequences lowered the signal-to-noise ratio.

These data also featured in a second study, about yellow fever vaccine responses in identical twins. As the second paper documents: According to the authors, the vaccine-induced T cell response in identical twins seemed to be partly convergent and partly specific to each individual. Focusing on identical twins, the study followed the T cell clones that responded to the vaccine, and did so with precision.

Sequenced input: PBMCs. The chain uses TRBV7-9 and TRBJ2-1, and 8 junction bases match TRBD2. The clonotype was recovered from a woman aged 18-29 years in good health. The bases read TGTGCCAGCAGCTTTGGCAAAGCGGGAGACTACAATGAGCAGTTCTTC. Translated, this is CASSFGKAGDYNEQFF.